This entry is about one T cell receptor beta chain. Here immunoSEQ multiplex PCR was the method, and the copy in TCRdb shows in-frame clones only, minus some. The sample records about 210,000 clones, about nine tenths being singletons. This record belongs to a study of blood T cell repertoires in COVID-19. This TCR was sampled from a woman in her forties with acute or convalescent COVID-19. The sample comprised peripheral blood.

For the CDR3, the DNA is TGTGCCAGCAGCTTACAGGGGCATCAGCCCCAGCATTTT. It translates to CASSLQGHQPQHF. V usage is TRBV6-5 and J usage is TRBJ1-5; TRBD1 matches 7 bases. V gave up 6 bases and J gave up 5 bases; unmatched junction bases: 4. Germline assignment: CDR1 MNHEY and CDR2 SVGAGI. The CDR3 length is 13 residues.